This TCR beta chain was obtained from a study of T-cell reconstitution after alpha-beta-depleted transplantation in children. Notes on the study in general: At around two months after transplant, the alpha-beta T cells were reportedly derived from several hundred expanded clones that came from non-depleted graft cells. Some patients showed high day-60 TCRbeta diversity, which derived from surviving recipient T cells and thymic progenitors. T cells produced anew were the main source of T-cell counts and diversity one year after transplant.

This clonotype was counted between two and nine times. As yet, its antigen is unknown. Researchers prepared the TCRbeta library using unique molecular identifiers, the study reports. TCRdb re-derived calls from the PCR reads in MiXCR, one entry per CDR3 protein. Seen here are over 150,000 distinct CDR3 sequences, under 8.5% observed once, and the top ten hold 5% to 6.5%. V lost 4 bases, J lost 8 bases, and 15 bases lay in between. The CDR3 loop spans 14 amino acids. CDR1 is SGHRS and CDR2 is YFSETQ in the germline V gene. Sequencing used PBMCs, obtained before TCRalphabeta/CD19-depleted stem cell transplant. The TCR comes from a boy aged 2-15 years with acute lymphoblastic leukemia, due to receive a stem cell transplant. This sequence joins TRBV5-1 and TRBJ1-4; D may be TRBD1 (5 bases). The chain's CDR3 is CASSPRDGVEKLFF. The CDR3 bases are TGCGCCAGCAGCCCTCGGGACGGGGTCGAAAAACTGTTTTTT. Drawing the rest from reference TRBV5-1 and TRBJ1-4, the complete variable domain is KAGVTQTPRYLIKTRGQQVTLSCSPISGHRSVSWYQQTPGQGLQFLFEYFSETQRNKGNFPGRFSGRQFSNSRSEMNVSTLELGDSALYLCASSPRDGVEKLFFGSGTQLSVL.